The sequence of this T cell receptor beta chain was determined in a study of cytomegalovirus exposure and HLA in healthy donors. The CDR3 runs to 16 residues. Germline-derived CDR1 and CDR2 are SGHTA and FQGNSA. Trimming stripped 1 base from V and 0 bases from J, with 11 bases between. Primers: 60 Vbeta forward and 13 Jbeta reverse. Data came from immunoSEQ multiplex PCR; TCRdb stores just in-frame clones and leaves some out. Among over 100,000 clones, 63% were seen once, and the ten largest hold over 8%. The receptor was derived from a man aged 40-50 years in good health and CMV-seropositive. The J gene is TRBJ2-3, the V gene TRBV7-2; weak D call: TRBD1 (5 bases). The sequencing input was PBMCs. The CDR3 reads CASSLDGSGSTDTQYF. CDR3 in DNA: TGTGCCAGCAGCTTAGACGGGTCAGGGAGCACAGATACGCAGTATTTT.